This passage covers 21 T cell receptor beta chains from one sample sequenced in a study of shared clonotypes between healthy human individuals. Sequenced by immunoSEQ multiplex PCR; TCRdb stores in-frame clones only, minus some. This table holds about a million clones, roughly 72% found once. Sample: memory CD4+ T cells sorted from blood. Subset: CD45RA-negative fraction. The receptors stem from a man aged 18 to 35 in good health.

The rearrangement uses TRBV10-3 and TRBJ1-4; D is undetermined. The CDR3 is 14 residues long. Germline-derived CDR1 and CDR2 are ENHRY and SYGVKD. V gave up 3 bases and J gave up 1 base, with 6 bases separating them. CDR3 protein: CAISDDITNEKLFF. The CDR3 coding sequence is TGTGCCATCAGTGACGATATAACTAATGAAAAACTGTTTTTT.

The chain combines TRBV28 with TRBJ1-1; D may be TRBD1 (5 bases). Trimming cost V 6 bases and J 11 bases, with 13 bases left between them. There are 11 residues in the CDR3. The germline gives CDR1 MDHEN, CDR2 SYDVKM. CDR3 amino acids: CASSLRVRAFF. The CDR3, as DNA: TGTGCCAGCAGCCTCAGGGTCCGGGCTTTCTTT.

At least ten counts were recorded for this clone. V and J are TRBV29-1 and TRBJ1-3; the D is unclear. The CDR3 length is 10 residues. Trimming stripped 7 bases from V and 4 bases from J, with 5 bases between. CDR1 and CDR2 (germline): SQVTM, ANQGSEA. The CDR3 sequence: CSASGNTIYF. The CDR3 DNA is TGCAGCGCGAGCGGAAACACCATATATTTT.

This chain links TRBV11-3 with TRBJ2-3, with a tentative D call TRBD2 (5 bases). V lost 5 bases to trimming and J lost 2 bases, with 14 bases between them. In germline, CDR1 is SGHNT, CDR2 YENEEA. This CDR3 has 15 amino acids. CDR3 in amino acids: CASSRGTGNTDTQYF. The CDR3 DNA reads as TGTGCCAGCAGCCGCGGAACCGGGAACACAGATACGCAGTATTTT.

The chain is built from TRBV6-6 and TRBJ2-7; D is unclear. Germline CDR1 MNHNY, CDR2 SVGAGI (reference sequence). V lost 6 bases, J lost 2 bases, and 14 bases lay in between. The CDR3 runs 14 residues. CDR3 DNA sequence: TGTGCCAGCAGCCCCCTAGTCCGAGCCTACGAGCAGTACTTC. Translating it yields CASSPLVRAYEQYF.

This clone was seen more than once but under ten times. The V call is TRBV7-2, the J call TRBJ1-5; no clear D. Germline V CDR1 and CDR2: SGHTA, FQGNSA. Trimming removed 5 bases from V and 5 bases from J, with 10 bases in between. The CDR3 has 13 amino acids. The CDR3 nucleotides are TGTGCCAGCAGCCCTTCGCGGGATCAGCCCCAGCATTTT. Translation: CASSPSRDQPQHF.

The J gene is TRBJ2-5, the V gene TRBV7-6, with 8 bases lining up with TRBD2. CDR3 length equals 17 residues. From germline, CDR1 is SGHVS and CDR2 FNYEAQ. The V gene end was trimmed by 5 bases and the J gene end by 0 bases; junction bases not matched to a gene: 11. The CDR3 coding sequence is TGTGCCAGCAGCCCAGGAGGCGGGGGGTCGTACCAAGAGACCCAGTACTTC. Translating it yields CASSPGGGGSYQETQYF.

This clone came up many times. V is TRBV11-1 and J is TRBJ2-2; 11 bases fit TRBD2. The CDR3 runs 17 residues. Per germline, CDR1 SGHAT and CDR2 FQDESV (reference sequence). Trimming cost V 1 base and J 3 bases; bases outside gene matches: 4. CDR3 DNA: TGTGCCAGCAGCTTAGGACTAGCGGGGATATACACCGGGGAGCTGTTTTTT. It encodes CASSLGLAGIYTGELFF.

The gene calls are TRBV7-4 and TRBJ1-5; 7 nucleotides line up with TRBD1. The CDR3 contains 21 residues. Germline V CDR1 and CDR2: SGHVT, SQSDAQ. After removal of 2 bases from V and 6 bases from J, the junction contained 25 bases not matched to a gene. Here the CDR3 DNA reads TGTGCCAGCAGCTTAAGAATTTGGGGACAGTTGACCTTTCGCATGAGTCAGCCCCAGCATTTT. It translates to CASSLRIWGQLTFRMSQPQHF. The full variable domain, rest sourced from reference TRBV7-4 and TRBJ1-5, is GAGVSQSPRYKVAKRGRDVALRCDSISGHVTLYWYRQTLGQGSEVLTYSQSDAQRDKSGRPSGRFSAERPERSVSTLKIQRTEQGDSAVYLCASSLRIWGQLTFRMSQPQHFGDGTRLSIL.

The chain recombines TRBV4-2 with TRBJ1-2; D ambiguous. CDR3 length equals 17 residues. Trimming shortened V by 1 base and J by 4 bases, and 19 bases separated the two germline ends. Per the germline V gene, CDR1 is LGHNA and CDR2 is YNFKEQ. DNA for the CDR3: TGTGCCAGCAGCCAAGTGGCTGGTTTGGCCGCAGGCTATGGCTACACCTTC. Its translation is CASSQVAGLAAGYGYTF.

This clone was observed once. The chain recombines TRBV30 with TRBJ1-4, with D perhaps matching TRBD1 (5 bases). V was pared by 1 base and J by 8 bases, with 11 bases between. CDR1 and CDR2 (germline): GTSNPN, SVGIG (reference sequence). CDR3 length: 13 residues. The DNA of the CDR3 is TGTGCCTGGAGTGATGGGGCTTGGGAAAAACTGTTTTTT. Translating it yields CAWSDGAWEKLFF.

This sequence joins TRBV7-2 and TRBJ2-5; TRBD2 agrees at 10 bases. V shed 2 bases and J 4 bases; nucleotides not matched to a gene: 4. The germline V gene has CDR1 SGHTA and CDR2 FQGNSA. The CDR3 length is 15 residues. As DNA, the CDR3 is TGTGCCAGCAGCTTACTAGCGGGGGTGGGAGAGACCCAGTACTTC. It encodes CASSLLAGVGETQYF.

The gene calls are TRBV15 and TRBJ2-2, with unresolved D. Looked up from germline, CDR1 is LNHNV and CDR2 is YYDKDF (reference sequence). This CDR3 region has 15 residues. Trimming shortened V by 1 base and J by 7 bases, and 13 bases separated the two germline ends. The CDR3 loop is CATSRAQLPRGELFF. The CDR3 nucleotides read TGTGCCACCAGCAGAGCCCAACTCCCTCGCGGGGAGCTGTTTTTT.

The J gene is TRBJ1-4, the V gene TRBV5-1; 12 bases fit TRBD1. V lost 1 base, J lost 8 bases, and 6 bases stayed unmatched. CDR1 and CDR2 from the germline V gene are SGHRS and YFSETQ. The CDR3 is 16 amino acids. The CDR3 protein is CASSLNIGTGGEKLFF. As DNA, the CDR3 is TGCGCCAGCAGCTTGAACATCGGGACAGGGGGCGAAAAACTGTTTTTT.

The chain employs TRBV10-3 and TRBJ2-1, with 9 bases fitting TRBD2. J lost 0 bases, V lost 5 bases, and 2 bases had no gene match. Germline CDR1 reads ENHRY; CDR2 reads SYGVKD. This CDR3 comprises 15 residues. In DNA, the CDR3 is TGTGCCATCAGTTCGACTAGCGGCTCCTACAATGAGCAGTTCTTC. The encoded protein is CAISSTSGSYNEQFF.

The chain recombines TRBV28 with TRBJ1-1, with TRBD1 matching 12 bases. This CDR3 contains 15 residues. V lost 6 bases, J lost 8 bases, and 10 bases stayed unmatched. Germline V lookup: CDR1 MDHEN, CDR2 SYDVKM. The CDR3 reads CASSTGDRGPPEAFF. CDR3 coding DNA: TGTGCCAGCAGCACCGGGGACAGGGGGCCCCCCGAAGCTTTCTTT. Supplemented by reference TRBV28 and TRBJ1-1, the full variable domain reads DVKVTQSSRYLVKRTGEKVFLECVQDMDHENMFWYRQDPGLGLRLIYFSYDVKMKEKGDIPEGYSVSREKKERFSLILESASTNQTSMYLCASSTGDRGPPEAFFGQGTRLTVV.

The rearrangement links TRBV5-1 to TRBJ2-5; D not certain. The germline V and J ends were trimmed by 4 bases and 5 bases, with 18 bases remaining between them. This CDR3 has 15 residues. The V gene's germline CDR1 is SGHRS and CDR2 YFSETQ. The chain's CDR3 is CASSVRPPPGETQYF. CDR3 nucleotide sequence: TGCGCCAGCAGCGTGCGACCACCTCCCGGGGAGACCCAGTACTTC.

This clone has a handful of counts. The V call is TRBV5-6, the J call TRBJ2-1; D unresolved. From germline, CDR1 is SGHDT and CDR2 YYEEEE. V was shortened by 0 bases and J by 2 bases, with 12 bases between the two germline ends. The CDR3 is 16 amino acids. Written as DNA, the CDR3 is TGTGCCAGCAGCTTGGTGGATGCAGCTCCCTACAATGAGCAGTTCTTC. It yields the protein CASSLVDAAPYNEQFF.

The V call is TRBV7-2, the J call TRBJ1-1, with D maybe TRBD1 (6 bases). Germline assignment: CDR1 SGHTA and CDR2 FQGNSA. The germline V and J ends were trimmed by 5 bases and 1 base, with 8 bases remaining between them. This CDR3 contains 13 residues. Here the CDR3 reads CASSRQENTEAFF. As DNA, the CDR3 is TGTGCCAGCAGCCGACAGGAGAACACTGAAGCTTTCTTT.

There are a few counts of this clone. The chain links TRBV28 to TRBJ1-2; 7 bases align to TRBD1. The length of the CDR3 is 16 residues. V shed 8 bases, J shed 0 bases, and the junction held 12 bases outside the gene matches. Germline V gene sequence: CDR1 MDHEN, CDR2 SYDVKM. The CDR3 DNA sequence: TGTGCCAGCCTTGTGGGAGGGGGCCAAACTAACTATGGCTACACCTTC. Amino acids: CASLVGGGQTNYGYTF.

The rearrangement uses TRBV2 and TRBJ2-3; tentatively, D is TRBD1 (6 bases). CDR1 and CDR2 (germline): SNHLY, FYNNEI. The CDR3 loop spans 12 amino acids. V was shortened by 6 bases and J by 4 bases, with 8 bases between the two germline ends. The CDR3 sequence is CASSRGPDTQYF. CDR3 nucleotide sequence: TGTGCCAGCAGCAGGGGACCAGATACGCAGTATTTT.